This T cell receptor beta chain stems from a study of beta chain features in type 1 diabetes (dated by TCRdb to the late 2010s). Turning to the overall study: No differences in mean age, gender distribution, total cell number or subset yield were found between patients and healthy donors. In the study, recently diagnosed type 1 diabetes patients and matched healthy donors were compared on the TCRB repertoires of their sorted circulating CD4+ T cell subsets. Naive and central memory subsets were obtained from all 30 or so donors, but regulatory and stem cell-like memory subsets were isolated from only 8 patients and about 8 healthy donors. A total of roughly 110 million sorted cells were examined across all samples, and the number of cells per subset was strongly correlated with RNA yield.

With regard to this clone: Its binding antigen is unknown. No base quality values were provided; no much bigger clone lies one nucleotide off.

Each donor gave one peripheral blood draw, averaging roughly 100 mL, which was collected into heparinised tubes. Naive, central memory, regulatory and stem cell-like memory CD4+ T cells were sorted on a BD FACSAria II using a panel including CD45RO, CCR7, CD25, CD127, CD95 and CD27. Purity was above 95% for every sorted population. PBMCs were isolated right away by Lymphoprep density gradient centrifugation and were stained directly, without culture. So that batch effects would be minimized, each experiment stained and sorted samples in pairs, pairing one healthy donor with one patient. The study at large found these results: The naive, central memory and regulatory TCRB repertoires appeared to resemble one another more closely among patients than among healthy donors. A moderate but significant shortening of TCRB CDR3 length was observed in type 1 diabetes patients in all four CD4+ subsets. At VDJ recombination sites, type 1 diabetes patients had fewer insertions and more deleted nucleotides, which implies abnormalities in thymic rearrangement. PCR may preferentially amplify shorter templates, but because patient and control samples were amplified and corrected together, any resulting skew would affect both groups equally. Sequencing cDNA rather than genomic DNA could over-represent highly expressing activated cells, although activation and CD3 levels did not differ between groups. Because small numbers of individuals were included in the HLA sub-analyses, any influence of HLA type on TCRB rearrangement was left unresolved.

Taken from the germline V gene, the CDR1 and CDR2 loops are SGHTA and FQGNSA. Relative to germline, V is 1 base shorter and J is 4 bases shorter, with 5 bases between their ends. The CDR3 runs 13 residues from the cysteine to the phenylalanine. Kept here is only the CDR3 DNA, which spans 39 bases and is read in frame from base 1. The High Capacity cDNA Reverse Transcription Kit was used to reverse transcribe all of the isolated RNA, meaning that expressed TCRB transcripts were what got sequenced. Deep immunoSEQ sequencing was performed on naive, central memory and regulatory T cell samples, with an average of around 3.5 million total reads per sample. After sorted cells were lysed in RLT buffer, RNA was extracted with DNase-treated RNeasy Micro or Mini kits, with the choice depending on cell number. To prevent cross-contamination, each cell subset was processed individually, whereas patient and healthy donor samples were processed jointly. Using the immunoSEQ multiplex PCR, TCRB sequences were amplified from cDNA into 87-bp fragments spanning the CDR3 region. The amplicons were sequenced using the Illumina HiSeq platform. Per the authors' processing: PCR bias was computationally corrected using synthetic template baselines, reads within Hamming distance 2 were collapsed, and singletons that could not be merged were discarded. Reads were aligned against IMGT to assign V, D and J genes, CDR3 length and insertions or deletions at six rearrangement sites. Within each subset, clonotype counts were normalized to the number of sorted cells before true diversity and Gini coefficients were calculated with the tcR R package. Repertoire sharing was quantified using the overlap coefficient calculated on TCRB nucleotide sequences. Out-of-frame TCRB sequences from naive cells were analyzed to stand in for the pre-selection repertoire. TCRdb holds this immuneACCESS table with in-frame rearrangements only. Some clones are missing; in checked studies, unresolved V genes explain under half, and the rest has no known cause. The V and J calls and the clone size are those of that table, but D and trimming were determined from the DNA. This sample lists about 260,000 clones; around 68% were detected once. 0.053% of the sample is in the top ten clones.

This receptor was identified in a man aged 25 to 40 in good health. The sequence is built from TRBV7-2 and TRBJ1-5, with the D gene call left open. Sequenced material: naive CD4+ T cells from blood. The sample's cell subset or site label, in plain terms: true naive CD4+ T cells. The nucleotide sequence reads as follows: TGTGCCAGCAGCTTAGAGGCAAATCAGCCCCAGCATTTT. The translation is CASSLEANQPQHF.